One and the same sample provided the 22 T cell receptor beta chains below, sequenced in a study of T cell repertoires in cytomegalovirus infection. Their antigens are not known. TCRdb fed the reads into MiXCR, producing one record per CDR3 protein. The sample lists 600,000 to 700,000 distinct CDR3 sequences, about 33% occurring once. The sequencing here drew on cultured PBMCs, taken from culture after CMV antigen stimulation. Receptor source: a human donor in good health (CMV status not recorded). Some clones in this sample may be carry-over from other donors' samples.

In its sample, this clonotype was seen many times. The chain combines TRBV7-2 with TRBJ2-7, with 8 bases matching TRBD1. Trimming took 5 bases from V and 3 from J; bases not matched to a gene: 3. The CDR3 length is 13 residues. CDR1 SGHTA and CDR2 FQGNSA come from the germline V gene. CDR3 bases: TGTGCCAGCAGCCATACAGGGGGCTACGAGCAGTACTTC. Protein: CASSHTGGYEQYF.

The chain links TRBV2 to TRBJ2-5; 7 bases match TRBD2. The junction had 8 bases not matched to a gene; V was cut back by 7 bases and J by 3 bases. The CDR3 length is 14 residues. Germline V gene data show CDR1 as SNHLY and CDR2 as FYNNEI. The chain's CDR3 is CASMGPSGEETQYF. Written as DNA, the CDR3 is TGTGCCAGCATGGGGCCTAGCGGAGAAGAGACCCAGTACTTC.

The chain has TRBV27 and TRBJ1-1; TRBD1 is a possible D gene (6 bases). V was clipped by 6 bases and J by 0 bases, with 11 bases between them. The CDR3 is 14 residues long. CDR1 and CDR2 from the germline V gene are MNHEY and SMNVEV (reference sequence). This CDR3 is CASRDSSMNTEAFF. In DNA form, the CDR3 reads TGTGCCAGCAGGGACAGTTCCATGAACACTGAAGCTTTCTTT.

The chain links TRBV12-3 or TRBV12-4 to TRBJ1-4, with a possible D match to TRBD1 (6 bases). The CDR3 is made up of 14 amino acids. The V gene lost 3 bases and the J gene lost 4 bases, with 9 bases spanning the gap. The CDR3 region has the DNA TGTGCCAGCAGTTTTAGGGGGTATAATGAAAAACTGTTTTTT. Its protein product is CASSFRGYNEKLFF.

J is TRBJ2-1 and V is TRBV18, with TRBD2 matching 7 bases. This CDR3 is 14 amino acids long. Per germline, CDR1 KGHSH and CDR2 LQKENI. The trim removed 1 base at V and 6 bases at J, leaving 3 bases unmatched. CDR3 sequence: CASSPLAGANEQFF. For the CDR3, the DNA is TGTGCCAGCTCACCACTAGCGGGTGCCAATGAGCAGTTCTTC.

This clonotype has at least ten counts. The chain links TRBV7-2 to TRBJ1-5; D ambiguous. Germline V gene lookup returns CDR1 SGHTA and CDR2 FQGNSA. CDR3 length: 13 residues. The ends were cut back, 6 bases at V and 3 bases at J, with 9 bases in the middle. The CDR3 reads CASRSGINQPQHF. The CDR3 DNA is TGTGCCAGCAGGTCCGGGATCAATCAGCCCCAGCATTTT.

On this clonotype: Being one base from a much bigger clone, this may be a read error. The chain links TRBV7-2 to TRBJ1-2, with D hard to call. The V gene's germline CDR1 is SGHTA and CDR2 FQGNSA. V was pared by 5 bases and J by 8 bases, with 18 bases between. The length of the CDR3 is 14 residues. The CDR3 loop reads CASSTQEGLGGYTF. CDR3 in DNA: TGTGCCAGCAGCACCCAGGAAGGACTGGGGGGCTACACCTTC.

The chain couples TRBV2 to TRBJ2-5; TRBD2 agrees at 7 bases. The J segment lost 3 bases and the V segment lost 11 bases, leaving 6 bases of the junction unmatched. CDR1 is SNHLY, CDR2 FYNNEI, per germline. This CDR3 contains 12 residues. The CDR3 protein is CAGSGMEETQYF. CDR3 nucleotides: TGTGCCGGAAGCGGGATGGAAGAGACCCAGTACTTC.

The V and J genes are TRBV6-6 and TRBJ2-7; 7 bases fit TRBD1. Germline V gene lookup returns CDR1 MNHNY and CDR2 SVGAGI (reference sequence). Unmatched junction bases numbered 15, after V lost 2 bases and J lost 5 bases. The CDR3 sequence is 17 residues long. As DNA, the CDR3 is TGTGCCAGCAGTTACCCCCGGGACAGAGGCACCCGCGACGAGCAGTACTTC. Translating gives CASSYPRDRGTRDEQYF.

This clonotype was found a few times. This rearrangement joins TRBV4-2 to TRBJ2-3, with 7 bases matching TRBD2. CDR3 length: 17 amino acids. CDR1 is LGHNA, CDR2 YNFKEQ, per germline. The V and J ends lost 2 bases and 4 bases, in that order; junction bases with no gene match: 12. CDR3 amino acids: CASSQRYGSGAPDTQYF. The CDR3 DNA is TGTGCCAGCAGCCAAAGGTACGGCAGCGGGGCCCCAGATACGCAGTATTTT.

The chain has TRBV11-2 and TRBJ2-3, with D possibly being TRBD2 (6 bases). This CDR3 is built from 16 residues. V shed 3 bases and J shed 2 bases, with 15 bases lying between them. Looked up from germline, CDR1 is SGHAT and CDR2 is FQNNGV. This CDR3 reads CASSFSLGGNTDTQYF. The CDR3 DNA is TGTGCCAGCAGCTTTTCCCTTGGCGGGAACACAGATACGCAGTATTTT.

CDR3 loop: CASSRTGAPGLVPNEQFF. The CDR3 DNA reads TGTGCCAGCAGCAGAACAGGGGCTCCGGGACTAGTTCCCAATGAGCAGTTCTTC. The chain has TRBV12-3 or TRBV12-4 and TRBJ2-1; tentative D call: TRBD2 (8 bases). This CDR3 is built from 18 residues. Trimming stripped 6 bases from V and 6 bases from J, with 27 bases between.

This clonotype was observed a handful of times. V gene TRBV7-6 combines with J gene TRBJ1-6; 9 positions agree with TRBD1. The CDR3 consists of 13 residues. Germline V gene lookup returns CDR1 SGHVS and CDR2 FNYEAQ. Germline trimming cut 4 bases from V and 9 bases from J; bases unmatched to any gene: 1. The CDR3, as DNA: TGTGCCAGCAGCTCGACAGGGGGTTCACCCCTCCACTTT. This gives the protein CASSSTGGSPLHF.

The chain has TRBV19 and TRBJ1-4; weak D call: TRBD1 (5 bases). Germline values: CDR1 LNHDA, CDR2 SQIVND (reference sequence). V dropped 10 bases and J dropped 5 bases, with 14 bases sitting between them. The CDR3 has 13 residues. CDR3 nucleotides: TGTGCCACCTTATCCCGGGACAATGAAAAACTGTTTTTT. This encodes CATLSRDNEKLFF.

This clonotype came up many times. The genes are TRBV7-7 and TRBJ2-1; D is tentatively TRBD1 or TRBD2 (6 bases each). The ends were cut back, 5 bases at V and 6 bases at J, with 14 bases in the middle. Germline CDR1 SSHAT, CDR2 FNYEAQ (reference sequence). This CDR3 contains 14 residues. The CDR3 loop is CASSPTRGPNEQFF. In DNA form, the CDR3 reads TGTGCCAGCAGCCCCACTCGGGGGCCCAATGAGCAGTTCTTC.

This clonotype was seen ten or more times. The rearrangement joins TRBV7-2 to TRBJ2-7; D uncertain. The CDR3 totals 14 residues. The germline V gene encodes CDR1 SGHTA and CDR2 FQGNSA. V was clipped by 5 bases and J by 1 base, with 12 bases between them. CDR3: CASSPSTLSYEQYF. DNA for the CDR3: TGTGCCAGCAGCCCTTCCACGCTTTCCTACGAGCAGTACTTC.

This chain uses TRBV10-3 with TRBJ1-2; 11 nucleotides agree with TRBD1. The junction had 4 bases not matched to a gene; V was cut back by 0 bases and J by 4 bases. The CDR3 has 16 residues. Germline-derived CDR1 and CDR2 are ENHRY and SYGVKD. The CDR3 region has the DNA TGTGCCATCAGTGAGTCCGGACAGGGGGCAGGCTATGGCTACACCTTC. Translation: CAISESGQGAGYGYTF.

This clonotype was recorded at least ten times. This sequence joins TRBV7-2 and TRBJ1-2; 7 positions match TRBD1. The trim removed 6 bases at V and 4 bases at J, leaving 8 bases unmatched. Germline V gene data show CDR1 as SGHTA and CDR2 as FQGNSA. The CDR3 has 14 amino acids. This CDR3 is CASRQTGILYGYTF. Here the CDR3 DNA reads TGTGCCAGCAGACAGACAGGGATCCTCTATGGCTACACCTTC.

This clonotype has only a few counts. V and J are TRBV7-2 and TRBJ2-2; no clear D gene. Germline lookup yields CDR1 SGHTA and CDR2 FQGNSA. V lost 7 bases and J 3 bases, leaving 12 bases between the germline ends. The CDR3 totals 14 residues. The CDR3 bases are TGTGCCAGCAACCTCCAACCGGACACCGGGGAGCTGTTTTTT. Translating gives CASNLQPDTGELFF.

The gene calls are TRBV19 and TRBJ2-2; D is ambiguous. The CDR3 has 12 residues. V was trimmed by 1 base and J by 5 bases, leaving 2 bases between them. Germline V gene lookup returns CDR1 LNHDA and CDR2 SQIVND (reference sequence). CDR3 sequence reads: CASSIGTGELFF. The DNA of the CDR3 is TGTGCCAGTAGTATAGGTACCGGGGAGCTGTTTTTT.

The chain combines TRBV19 with TRBJ2-7; D remains ambiguous. The CDR3 is 15 amino acids. Trimming took 3 bases from V and 5 from J, leaving 17 bases between them. The germline V gene has CDR1 LNHDA and CDR2 SQIVND (reference sequence). CDR3: CASSMNLAPGHEQYF. The DNA for the CDR3 is TGTGCCAGTAGTATGAATCTCGCCCCAGGCCACGAGCAGTACTTC.

The rearrangement links TRBV7-2 to TRBJ1-4, with 7 bases lining up with TRBD1. In germline, CDR1 is SGHTA, CDR2 FQGNSA. The V segment lost 6 bases and the J segment 8 bases; nucleotides outside the gene matches: 12. The CDR3 sequence is 15 residues long. The CDR3 bases are TGTGCCAGCAGTCCGGGGGGAGGGGGCCAAGAAAAACTGTTTTTT. Protein product: CASSPGGGGQEKLFF. The full variable domain, with the rest looked up from reference TRBV7-2 and TRBJ1-4, is GAGVSQSPSNKVTEKGKDVELRCDPISGHTALYWYRQSLGQGLEFLIYFQGNSAPDKSGLPSDRFSAERTGGSVSTLTIQRTQQEDSAVYLCASSPGGGGQEKLFFGSGTQLSVL.